Detailed here is one T cell receptor (beta chain). The antigen remains unidentified. The record originates from a study of blood T cells in healthy people across ages. Study-level points and caveats: In these data, TCR beta diversity tracked strongly with naive T cell percentage.

A second PCR of 7 to 11 cycles used a sample-barcoded 5' primer and a J-beta primer mix. TCRdb independently ran MiXCR on the 5' RACE reads; one entry per CDR3 protein. Of a few hundred thousand distinct CDR3 sequences in the sample, roughly 28% were seen once. The CDR3 totals 13 residues. Looked up from germline, CDR1 is SQVTM and CDR2 is ANQGSEA. V was pared by 7 bases and J by 0 bases, with 2 bases of the junction left unmatched. The sequencing input was blood. The origin of this receptor is a woman between 65 and 79 years old in good health. The chain couples TRBV29-1 to TRBJ2-2, with 7 bases matching TRBD2. CDR3 loop: CSARGANTGELFF. Written as DNA, the CDR3 is TGCAGCGCCCGGGGGGCGAACACCGGGGAGCTGTTTTTT.